The clone carrying this T cell receptor beta chain appeared a few times. Antigen unknown. TCRdb passed the 5' RACE reads through MiXCR, listing each CDR3 protein once. The sample lists about 160,000 distinct CDR3 sequences; less than 9% were seen once. These data are taken from a study of T cells after yellow fever vaccination. Whole-study findings and limits: Among primary-vaccination clones, most reappeared after the booster, at almost 98% for CD4 and around 91% for CD8. A weaker but faster secondary response was observed, peaking on day 5 versus 15.

Per germline, CDR1 MNHEY and CDR2 SVGEGT. The CDR3 is 13 residues long. Trimming took 6 bases from V and 3 from J; bases not matched to a gene: 1. The chain recombines TRBV6-2 or TRBV6-3 with TRBJ2-5, with 10 positions matching TRBD2. The starting material was CD4+ T cells sorted from PBMCs, obtained 5 to 6 days after the first yellow fever vaccination. The clonotype originates from a man aged 18 to 30 who received the YFV17D yellow fever vaccine. The CDR3 region is CASRLAGEETQYF. The CDR3 nucleotides are TGTGCCAGCAGGCTAGCGGGGGAAGAGACCCAGTACTTC.